The 6 T cell receptor beta chains given below trace back to one sample, sequenced in a study of siplizumab effects on memory and regulatory T cells. Sequencing was performed with immunoSEQ multiplex PCR; in TCRdb, only in-frame clones are kept and a portion is missing. The table shows about 69,000 clones, with about 90% occurring only once. Sequencing used Tregs sorted from blood. These receptors all come from a human donor in good health.

Relative to its sample, this clone is medium-sized. The chain joins TRBV27 to TRBJ1-5; D gene ambiguous. CDR1 is MNHEY and CDR2 is SMNVEV in the germline V gene (reference sequence). This CDR3 has 16 residues. V was shortened by 3 bases and J by 0 bases, with 12 bases between the two germline ends. The CDR3 nucleotides read TGTGCCAGCAGTTTTGGGAGATACTATAGCAATCAGCCCCAGCATTTT. The encoded protein is CASSFGRYYSNQPQHF.

This clone was detected only a few times. The V call is TRBV11-3, the J call TRBJ2-4; D gene uncertain. Germline lookup yields CDR1 SGHNT and CDR2 YENEEA. Trimming took 3 bases from V and 7 from J, leaving 13 bases between them. This CDR3 has 14 residues. The CDR3: CASSFDKGSNIQYF. The CDR3 bases are TGTGCCAGCAGCTTTGATAAGGGATCGAACATTCAGTACTTC.

The gene calls are TRBV2 and TRBJ1-4; no firm D call. The CDR3 runs 10 residues. V lost 6 bases and J 5 bases, leaving 1 base between the germline ends. Germline V gene sequence: CDR1 SNHLY, CDR2 FYNNEI. The CDR3 DNA sequence: TGTGCCAGCAGGAATGAAAAACTGTTTTTT. It yields the protein CASRNEKLFF.

The chain is built from TRBV2 and TRBJ2-2; D is unclear. V was clipped by 2 bases and J by 2 bases, with 6 bases between them. The length of the CDR3 is 14 residues. Germline lookup yields CDR1 SNHLY and CDR2 FYNNEI. This chain's CDR3 is CASSEMRNTGELFF. The CDR3 DNA reads as TGTGCCAGCAGTGAAATGCGTAACACCGGGGAGCTGTTTTTT.

V gene TRBV5-4 combines with J gene TRBJ2-2; no clear D. This CDR3 region has 16 residues. The germline CDR1 and CDR2 sequences are SGHNT and YYREEE (reference sequence). Trimming left V 0 bases short and J 2 bases short, with 11 bases between. The CDR3 is CASSLAGALNTGELFF. For the CDR3, the DNA is TGTGCCAGCAGCTTGGCCGGAGCCCTAAACACCGGGGAGCTGTTTTTT.

The chain links TRBV7-8 to TRBJ1-4; no clear D gene. Germline V gene sequence: CDR1 SGHVS, CDR2 FQNEAQ. This CDR3 has 16 amino acids. V lost 5 bases and J 3 bases, leaving 16 bases between the germline ends. CDR3 coding DNA: TGTGCCAGCAGCCTGAGAGGCGGGGTATCTAATGAAAAACTGTTTTTT. It codes for CASSLRGGVSNEKLFF.